The sample holds a few counts of the clone carrying this T cell receptor (beta chain). What it binds is unknown. With 1 base clipped from V and 5 bases from J, the junction kept 14 bases outside the gene matches. CDR1 SGHDN and CDR2 FVKESK come from the germline V gene. The CDR3 is 18 residues long. These data come from a study of beta chain features in type 1 diabetes. Turning to the study itself: Researchers looked at approximately 100,000,000 sorted cells across all samples. Study results and limitations: Resolution of whether HLA type affects TCRB rearrangement was not achieved here. In every one of the four CD4+ subsets, TCRB CDR3s were moderately but significantly shorter in Type 1 diabetes patients.

Sampling consisted of one heparinised blood draw per donor, averaging around 120 mL. Expressed TCRB transcripts were sequenced after all isolated RNA was converted to cDNA. Generated by immunoSEQ multiplex PCR, the TCRdb table keeps only in-frame clones and is missing some. The table shows more than 300,000 clones, with more than 13% occurring only once. The receptor's source is a young woman in good health. V and J are TRBV14 and TRBJ2-3; 8 bases align to TRBD1. Input material: naive CD4+ T cells from blood. The CDR3 here is CASSQALGTGQGRDTQYF. DNA for the CDR3: TGTGCCAGCAGCCAAGCTCTTGGGACCGGACAGGGAAGAGATACGCAGTATTTT.